These 23 T cell receptor beta chains came from one sample sequenced in a study of T cell responses to AZD1222 COVID-19 vaccine. The assay was immunoSEQ multiplex PCR, and TCRdb's table has in-frame clones only and misses some. The profile covers more than 110,000 clones, with approximately 86% appearing a single time and 3% to 4.5% taken by the ten largest. The input for sequencing was peripheral blood, taken on day 0 of AZD1222 vaccination. These receptors came from an adult in good health.

Worth noting for this clone: The same CDR3 also results from other DNA sequences found in this sample. The J gene is TRBJ1-5, the V gene TRBV7-2, with D uncertain. Germline CDR1 and CDR2: SGHTA and FQGNSA. This CDR3 spans 13 amino acids. V dropped 1 base and J dropped 1 base, with 2 bases sitting between them. The CDR3 nucleotides are TGTGCCAGCAGCTTAGACAGCAATCAGCCCCAGCATTTT. Translation gives CASSLDSNQPQHF. The variable domain in full, with the rest retrieved from reference TRBV7-2 and TRBJ1-5, is GAGVSQSPSNKVTEKGKDVELRCDPISGHTALYWYRQSLGQGLEFLIYFQGNSAPDKSGLPSDRFSAERTGGSVSTLTIQRTQQEDSAVYLCASSLDSNQPQHFGDGTRLSIL.

This clone was seen just once. V usage is TRBV2 and J usage is TRBJ2-1, with unresolved D. The germline gives CDR1 SNHLY, CDR2 FYNNEI. The CDR3 length is 10 residues. V was shortened by 9 bases and J by 6 bases, with 6 bases between the two germline ends. Here the CDR3 reads CASTANEQFF. The CDR3 DNA is TGTGCCAGTACAGCCAATGAGCAGTTCTTC.

The V and J genes are TRBV19 and TRBJ1-2; D is undetermined. Germline V gene lookup returns CDR1 LNHDA and CDR2 SQIVND (reference sequence). V gave up 2 bases and J gave up 8 bases, with 18 bases separating them. The CDR3 spans 15 residues. The CDR3 region is CASSIPGRAPWGYTF. CDR3 sequence (DNA): TGTGCCAGTAGTATACCCGGCAGAGCCCCTTGGGGCTACACCTTC.

The rearrangement uses TRBV29-1 and TRBJ2-1; no clear D. CDR3 size: 12 residues. CDR1 is SQVTM, CDR2 ANQGSEA, per germline. The V end was cut by 4 bases, the J end by 6 bases, with 10 bases between. CDR3 in amino acids: CSVVLKVNEQFF. CDR3 DNA: TGCAGCGTTGTCCTCAAAGTCAATGAGCAGTTCTTC.

This clone was seen only once. CDR3 sequence: CASSQVGVRNEKLFF. The DNA for the CDR3 is TGCGCCAGCAGCCAAGTAGGGGTTCGCAATGAAAAACTGTTTTTT. This chain joins TRBV4-3 and TRBJ1-4, with a weak D call TRBD1 (5 bases). This CDR3 comprises 15 residues. Looked up from germline, CDR1 is LGHNA and CDR2 is YSLEER. Trimming left V 1 base short and J 5 bases short, with 11 bases between.

V usage is TRBV27 and J usage is TRBJ1-5; 7 bases fit TRBD1. With 5 bases clipped from V and 0 bases from J, the junction kept 13 bases outside the gene matches. Germline V gene sequence: CDR1 MNHEY, CDR2 SMNVEV (reference sequence). The CDR3 has 18 residues. In nucleotides, the CDR3 is TGTGCCAGCAGTCCTAAATCCGGGACAGTTTATAGCAATCAGCCCCAGCATTTT. Translating it yields CASSPKSGTVYSNQPQHF.

The chain carries TRBV5-1 and TRBJ1-1; 9 nucleotides agree with TRBD1. This CDR3 contains 15 residues. CDR1 is SGHRS, CDR2 YFSETQ, per germline. The J segment lost 4 bases and the V segment lost 4 bases, leaving 8 bases of the junction unmatched. This CDR3 is CASSGIQGALTEAFF. The CDR3, as DNA: TGCGCCAGCAGCGGAATACAGGGGGCGCTCACTGAAGCTTTCTTT.

V usage is TRBV6-5 and J usage is TRBJ1-2; D unclear. Looked up from germline, CDR1 is MNHEY and CDR2 is SVGAGI. V was shortened by 0 bases and J by 3 bases, with 11 bases between the two germline ends. The CDR3 length is 15 residues. This chain's CDR3 is CASSYSGSGDYGYTF. CDR3 in DNA: TGTGCCAGCAGTTACTCGGGGAGTGGCGACTATGGCTACACCTTC.

This chain uses TRBV7-9 with TRBJ2-3, with D possibly being TRBD2 (5 bases). The CDR3 covers 13 residues. The V end was cut by 5 bases, the J end by 5 bases, with 11 bases between. Germline values: CDR1 SEHNR, CDR2 FQNEAQ (reference sequence). The CDR3 sequence: CASSPGGLDTQYF. The DNA of the CDR3 is TGTGCCAGCAGCCCCGGAGGTCTAGATACGCAGTATTTT. Full variable domain (missing parts from reference TRBV7-9 and TRBJ2-3): DTGVSQNPRHKITKRGQNVTFRCDPISEHNRLYWYRQTLGQGPEFLTYFQNEAQLEKSRLLSDRFSAERPKGSFSTLEIQRTEQGDSAMYLCASSPGGLDTQYFGPGTRLTVL.

The chain employs TRBV30 and TRBJ1-1, with unresolved D. The germline gives CDR1 GTSNPN, CDR2 SVGIG (reference sequence). V lost 5 bases to trimming and J lost 0 bases, with 13 bases between them. This CDR3 spans 14 amino acids. CDR3 bases: TGTGCCTGGGTGTACCGAACAATGAACACTGAAGCTTTCTTT. It encodes CAWVYRTMNTEAFF. Filled out from reference TRBV30 and TRBJ1-1, the complete variable domain reads SQTIHQWPATLVQPVGSPLSLECTVEGTSNPNLYWYRQAAGRGLQLLFYSVGIGQISSEVPQNLSASRPQDRQFILSSKKLLLSDSGFYLCAWVYRTMNTEAFFGQGTRLTVV.

The chain uses TRBV29-1 and TRBJ1-1, with D hard to call. Germline-derived CDR1 and CDR2 are SQVTM and ANQGSEA. There are 12 residues in the CDR3. Trimming took off 5 bases at V and 1 base at J, with 8 bases between the two ends. CDR3 protein: CSVHEGNTEAFF. The CDR3 DNA is TGCAGCGTTCACGAGGGGAACACTGAAGCTTTCTTT.

The rearrangement links TRBV13 to TRBJ2-7; tentatively, D is TRBD2 (5 bases). V was pared by 0 bases and J by 2 bases, with 11 bases between. CDR3 length: 15 residues. CDR1 PRHDT and CDR2 FYEKMQ come from the germline V gene (reference sequence). For the CDR3, the DNA is TGTGCCAGCAGCTTAGGCCGAGGGAGAACCTACGAGCAGTACTTC. Translated: CASSLGRGRTYEQYF.

The V call is TRBV7-9, the J call TRBJ2-3; no reliable D call. Germline values: CDR1 SEHNR, CDR2 FQNEAQ (reference sequence). Trimming removed 10 bases from V and 0 bases from J, with 17 bases in between. CDR3 length equals 15 residues. CDR3 protein: CATGRSTFSTDTQYF. The CDR3 DNA follows: TGTGCCACCGGGCGGTCAACCTTTAGCACAGATACGCAGTATTTT.

DNA for the CDR3: TGTGCCAGCAGTTTATACGGGGCGGGGGACTATGGCTACACCTTC. The encoded protein is CASSLYGAGDYGYTF. V gene TRBV6-2 or TRBV6-3 combines with J gene TRBJ1-2; the D gene is possibly TRBD1 (5 bases). The V and J ends lost 4 bases and 3 bases respectively, with 15 bases between them. The germline gives CDR1 MNHEY, CDR2 SVGEGT. CDR3 length: 15 residues.

The chain employs TRBV12-3 or TRBV12-4 and TRBJ2-3, with 7 bases lining up with TRBD1. Trimming at V came to 6 bases and at J to 2 bases, leaving 2 bases not matched to a gene. The CDR3 extends over 13 amino acids. CDR3 sequence (DNA): TGTGCCAGCAGGGACAGGATCACAGATACGCAGTATTTT. Amino acids: CASRDRITDTQYF.

This clone was found once. The chain recombines TRBV19 with TRBJ1-6; D is unclear. Trimming stripped 3 bases from V and 10 bases from J, with 19 bases between. Germline CDR1 reads LNHDA; CDR2 reads SQIVND (reference sequence). The CDR3 totals 16 residues. CDR3 in DNA: TGTGCCAGTAGTATTGGCGCAGGTCAGATTGGGTCACCCCTCCACTTT. Its translation is CASSIGAGQIGSPLHF.

The chain couples TRBV7-2 to TRBJ1-2; a possible D gene is TRBD1 (5 bases). Germline V gives CDR1 SGHTA, CDR2 FQGNSA. This CDR3 comprises 13 residues. V was cut by 5 bases and J by 4 bases, with 11 bases left in between. The CDR3 reads CASSARVAYGYTF. CDR3 DNA: TGTGCCAGCAGCGCCAGGGTCGCCTATGGCTACACCTTC.

About this clone: Additional DNA sequences in this sample encode the identical CDR3. The V and J genes are TRBV19 and TRBJ1-4; 8 bases line up with TRBD1. Germline V lookup: CDR1 LNHDA, CDR2 SQIVND (reference sequence). With 5 bases clipped from V and 4 bases from J, the junction kept 0 bases outside the gene matches. The CDR3 totals 13 residues. CDR3 sequence (DNA): TGTGCCAGTAGTGGACAGGGTAATGAAAAACTGTTTTTT. Translating gives CASSGQGNEKLFF.

The rearrangement links TRBV5-6 to TRBJ2-2; D perhaps matches TRBD1 (6 bases). The CDR3 length is 16 residues. The germline CDR1 and CDR2 sequences are SGHDT and YYEEEE. Trimming removed 1 base from V and 4 bases from J, with 14 bases in between. CDR3 sequence: CASSLRSGTRTGELFF. CDR3 in DNA: TGTGCCAGCAGCTTGAGATCGGGGACACGCACCGGGGAGCTGTTTTTT.

The V gene is TRBV7-7, the J gene TRBJ2-1; a possible D gene is TRBD2 (5 bases). The length of the CDR3 is 14 residues. V shed 1 base and J shed 6 bases, with 10 bases lying between them. The germline CDR1 and CDR2 sequences are SSHAT and FNYEAQ (reference sequence). The CDR3 DNA reads as TGTGCCAGCAGCTTAGGGACTTCGAGCAATGAGCAGTTCTTC. Its protein is CASSLGTSSNEQFF.

The V gene is TRBV2, the J gene TRBJ2-1; possibly TRBD1 for D (6 bases). The CDR3 has 13 residues. Trimming took off 10 bases at V and 3 bases at J, with 13 bases between the two ends. Germline CDR1 and CDR2: SNHLY and FYNNEI. The CDR3 sequence: CATGTFLYNEQFF. The CDR3 bases are TGTGCCACAGGGACATTTCTCTACAATGAGCAGTTCTTC. Full variable domain (outside the CDR3, taken from reference TRBV2 and TRBJ2-1): EPEVTQTPSHQVTQMGQEVILRCVPISNHLYFYWYRQILGQKVEFLVSFYNNEISEKSEIFDDQFSVERPDGSNFTLKIRSTKLEDSAMYFCATGTFLYNEQFFGPGTRLTVL.

This clone appeared a single time. This chain uses TRBV14 with TRBJ1-1; 9 positions agree with TRBD1. This CDR3 spans 15 amino acids. Germline V gene sequence: CDR1 SGHDN, CDR2 FVKESK. V dropped 4 bases and J dropped 9; count of bases not matched to a gene: 12. CDR3 bases: TGTGCCAGCAGCCTAAATACGGGACAGGGAGGGAAAGCTTTCTTT. Its protein is CASSLNTGQGGKAFF.

The rearrangement uses TRBV7-9 and TRBJ2-1; D perhaps matches TRBD1 (5 bases). With 2 bases removed from V and 6 bases from J, the gap between germline ends came to 11 bases. The CDR3 sequence is 14 residues long. CDR1 is SEHNR, CDR2 FQNEAQ, per germline (reference sequence). CDR3 in DNA: TGTGCCAGCAGCTTAACAGGACGGGTCAATGAGCAGTTCTTC. Translating it yields CASSLTGRVNEQFF.